Listed below are T cell receptor beta chains from one sample, sequenced in a study of OX40 agonist ivuxolimab in advanced cancers. Measured with immunoSEQ multiplex PCR; TCRdb has only the in-frame clones, and not every one. Among 25,000 to 30,000 clones listed, almost 80% were seen once. The specimen was CD4+ or CD8+ T cells sorted from blood, collected in a trial of the OX40 agonist ivuxolimab. The receptors stem from an adult with an advanced solid tumor such as melanoma, head and neck, liver or kidney cancer. The CDR3 runs from the conserved cysteine through the conserved F or W. A D gene is named only where the DNA matches it firmly. Clone size appears in some rows only: once, few, many, or a class for an expanded clone.

abundance | j_gene | d_gene | v_gene | CDR3aa | CDR3nt
NA | TRBJ2-1 | NA | TRBV9 | CASSDGVSYNEQFF | TGTGCCAGCAGCGACGGGGTGTCCTACAATGAGCAGTTCTTC
NA | TRBJ1-2 | NA | TRBV2 | CASRAGADYGYTF | TGTGCCAGCAGGGCCGGGGCGGACTATGGCTACACCTTC
NA | TRBJ1-2 | NA | TRBV11-2 | CASSPEMGTYGYTF | TGTGCCAGCAGCCCAGAGATGGGAACCTATGGCTACACCTTC
once | TRBJ2-7 | NA | TRBV25-1 | CASSDFGSYEQYF | TGTGCCAGCAGTGATTTCGGTTCCTACGAGCAGTACTTC
NA | TRBJ2-7 | NA | TRBV29-1 | CSVRGGQDSYEQYF | TGCAGCGTTCGAGGCGGTCAGGACTCCTACGAGCAGTACTTC
NA | TRBJ2-3 | NA | TRBV7-8 | CASSLVGGAVDTQYF | TGTGCCAGCAGCTTAGTGGGGGGGGCCGTAGATACGCAGTATTTT
NA | TRBJ2-1 | NA | TRBV4-3 | CASSQETGGSYNEQFF | TGCGCCAGCAGCCAAGAGACGGGGGGCAGCTACAATGAGCAGTTCTTC
NA | TRBJ1-2 | NA | TRBV10-2 | CASSESPRVAYGYTF | TGCGCCAGCAGTGAGTCCCCCCGGGTCGCCTATGGCTACACCTTC
few | TRBJ1-1 | NA | TRBV7-3 | CASSLGGLGTEAFF | TGTGCCAGCAGCTTAGGGGGCCTAGGCACTGAAGCTTTCTTT
NA | TRBJ1-2 | NA | TRBV11-2 | CASSDTLDTTDLGYTF | TGTGCCAGCAGTGACACGCTTGATACTACTGATTTAGGCTACACCTTC
few | TRBJ2-1 | NA | TRBV4-1 | CASSPRDSGIPPYNEQFF | TGCGCCAGCAGCCCCCGGGATAGCGGAATTCCCCCCTACAATGAGCAGTTCTTC
NA | TRBJ1-5 | NA | TRBV6-5 | CASNIRGRGNQPQHF | TGTGCCAGCAATATAAGGGGAAGGGGGAATCAGCCCCAGCATTTT
NA | TRBJ2-3 | NA | TRBV27 | CASSLGRGSTQYF | TGTGCCAGCAGTTTAGGGAGGGGGAGTACGCAGTATTTT
once | TRBJ2-7 | TRBD1 | TRBV6-5 | CASNLGGQGSEQYF | TGTGCCAGCAATCTAGGGGGACAGGGTTCCGAGCAGTACTTC
NA | TRBJ2-3 | TRBD1 | TRBV7-2 | CASSAGTASTDTQYF | TGTGCCAGCAGCGCCGGGACAGCTAGCACAGATACGCAGTATTTT
NA | TRBJ2-5 | TRBD2 | TRBV25-1 | CASSESGLAGETQYF | TGTGCCAGCAGTGAGTCGGGACTAGCGGGAGAGACCCAGTACTTC